What follows are 11 T cell receptor beta chains derived from one specimen sequenced in a study of breast tumors, draining lymph nodes, adjacent tissues. Breast cancer patients provided tissue from their axillary draining lymph nodes. Via MiXCR, TCRdb re-called the multiplex PCR reads, giving one row per CDR3 protein. The table includes tens of thousands of distinct CDR3 sequences, roughly 20% detected once. Sequenced material: axillary lymph node tissue. The receptors were sampled from a female donor with breast cancer. Some clones in this sample may be carry-over from other donors' samples.

Ten or more counts support this clonotype. CDR3: CASRSEQLSINYGYTF. CDR3 DNA: TGTGCCAGCAGATCAGAACAGTTGTCGATTAACTATGGCTACACCTTC. The V call is TRBV5-4, the J call TRBJ1-2; no definite D call. The CDR3 covers 16 residues. CDR1 is SGHNT and CDR2 is YYREEE in the germline V gene (reference sequence). V lost 5 bases and J lost 1, with 18 bases in between.

This clonotype was recorded many times. This chain uses TRBV2 with TRBJ2-5; weak D call: TRBD2 (6 bases). V lost 6 bases, J lost 2 bases, and 16 bases lay in between. The CDR3 spans 15 residues. CDR1 and CDR2 from the germline V gene are SNHLY and FYNNEI. In nucleotides, the CDR3 is TGTGCCAGCAGGTCGGGTCGTGCGGGACAAGAGACCCAGTACTTC. Translation gives CASRSGRAGQETQYF.

The gene calls are TRBV28 and TRBJ2-1; 7 nucleotides match TRBD2. CDR1 is MDHEN and CDR2 is SYDVKM in the germline V gene. This CDR3 is 17 amino acids long. The V gene end was trimmed by 2 bases and the J gene end by 5 bases; junction bases not matched to a gene: 12. The CDR3 nucleotides are TGTGCCAGCAGTTTAGACCCCGGGGCTAGCGGCAACAATGAGCAGTTCTTC. It encodes CASSLDPGASGNNEQFF.

This clonotype was seen only a few times. A much larger clone differs by one base, so this may be a read error. V is TRBV5-4 and J is TRBJ2-7; tentative D call: TRBD1 (7 bases). Germline V CDR1 and CDR2: SGHNT, YYREEE (reference sequence). The V end was cut by 2 bases, the J end by 6 bases, with 12 bases between. This CDR3 spans 13 amino acids. The CDR3 spells CASSFDRDCEQYF. The CDR3 DNA follows: TGTGCCAGCAGCTTTGACAGGGACTGCGAGCAGTACTTC. Combining the CDR3 with reference TRBV5-4 and TRBJ2-7 gives the whole variable domain ETGVTQSPTHLIKTRGQQVTLRCSSQSGHNTVSWYQQALGQGPQFIFQYYREEENGRGNFPPRFSGLQFPNYSSELNVNALELDDSALYLCASSFDRDCEQYFGPGTRLTVT.

There are a few counts of this clonotype. J is TRBJ2-1 and V is TRBV12-3 or TRBV12-4, with 8 bases aligning to TRBD1. After removal of 2 bases from V and 9 bases from J, the junction contained 3 bases not matched to a gene. CDR3 length: 13 amino acids. The CDR3 sequence: CASSLKTGGEQFF. As DNA, the CDR3 is TGTGCCAGCAGTTTAAAAACAGGGGGTGAGCAGTTCTTC.

Ten or more counts support this clonotype. V usage is TRBV5-6 and J usage is TRBJ2-1; 13 bases align to TRBD2. Trimming took 4 bases from V and 8 from J; bases not matched to a gene: 9. Germline assignment: CDR1 SGHDT and CDR2 YYEEEE. The CDR3 is 16 residues long. The CDR3 sequence is CASSLRTSGGGHEQFF. CDR3 DNA: TGTGCCAGCAGCCTTAGGACTAGCGGGGGTGGACATGAGCAGTTCTTC.

This clonotype was counted many times. The V and J genes are TRBV28 and TRBJ2-5; D is unresolved. The CDR3 has 14 residues. The V end was cut by 7 bases, the J end by 2 bases, with 14 bases between. From germline, CDR1 is MDHEN and CDR2 SYDVKM. The CDR3 region is CASTPRAHQETQYF. In nucleotides, the CDR3 is TGTGCCAGCACCCCCCGTGCACATCAAGAGACCCAGTACTTC.

This clonotype was recorded many times. The rearrangement uses TRBV7-3 and TRBJ2-3; either TRBD1 or TRBD2 may supply D (5 bases each). Trimming shortened V by 3 bases and J by 4 bases, and 8 bases separated the two germline ends. Germline values: CDR1 SGHTA, CDR2 FQGTGA. The CDR3 has 13 residues. CDR3 sequence: CASSFGGPDTQYF. For the CDR3, the DNA is TGTGCCAGCAGCTTTGGGGGACCAGATACGCAGTATTTT.

This clonotype was seen at least ten times. The V gene is TRBV15, the J gene TRBJ2-2; no definite D call. The CDR3 is 14 residues long. V gave up 3 bases and J gave up 4 bases, with 9 bases separating them. Germline lookup yields CDR1 LNHNV and CDR2 YYDKDF (reference sequence). Here the CDR3 reads CATSRLTATGELFF. The CDR3, as DNA: TGTGCCACCAGCAGGCTAACAGCCACCGGGGAGCTGTTTTTT.

Many counts were recorded for this clonotype. V usage is TRBV9 and J usage is TRBJ2-5; D is tentatively TRBD1 or TRBD2 (5 bases each). Trimming stripped 4 bases from V and 3 bases from J, with 16 bases between. The CDR3 has 15 residues. CDR1 is SGDLS, CDR2 YYNGEE, per germline. The CDR3 nucleotides are TGTGCCAGCAGCCCGTACGGGACGAATAAAGAGACCCAGTACTTC. Amino acids: CASSPYGTNKETQYF. Supplemented by reference TRBV9 and TRBJ2-5, the full variable domain reads DSGVTQTPKHLITATGQRVTLRCSPRSGDLSVYWYQQSLDQGLQFLIQYYNGEERAKGNILERFSAQQFPDLHSELNLSSLELGDSALYFCASSPYGTNKETQYFGPGTRLLVL.

This clonotype was counted ten times or more. The chain employs TRBV5-5 and TRBJ1-3; D unclear. CDR3 length equals 15 residues. V shed 4 bases and J shed 0 bases, with 11 bases lying between them. The V gene's germline CDR1 is SGHKS and CDR2 YYEKEE (reference sequence). The CDR3 here is CASSREGISGNTIYF. CDR3 coding DNA: TGTGCCAGCAGCCGTGAGGGAATCTCTGGAAACACCATATATTTT.